This TCR beta chain was captured in a study of T cells expressing NK-cell markers. Reanalyzing the 5' RACE reads, TCRdb keeps one entry per CDR3 protein, without DNA. The sample table includes about 440,000 distinct CDR3 sequences. The CDR3 runs 14 residues. V is TRBV12-3 or TRBV12-4 and J is TRBJ1-1. The sequenced material came from blood T cells: a sorted CD56 or NKG2C T cell subset, CD4+ or CD8+ T cells, or bulk PBMC T cells (not recorded which). This sequence was found in a woman between 18 and 75 years old in good health. Here the CDR3 reads CASCPRAGNTEAFF.